Following are 8 T cell receptor beta chains from one sample sequenced in a study of blood T cell repertoires in COVID-19. Clones were read by immunoSEQ multiplex PCR, and TCRdb kept only the in-frame ones, dropping some. The profile covers some 250,000 clones, with 81% appearing a single time and under 3% taken by the ten largest. Specimen: peripheral blood. The source is a woman aged 55-69 years with active or convalescent COVID-19.

CDR3 DNA: TGTGCCAGCAGCCAAGATCTCACAGTCCTCTACGAGCAGTACTTC. Its translation: CASSQDLTVLYEQYF. The genes are TRBV4-2 and TRBJ2-7, with D uncertain. This CDR3 is 15 amino acids long. The ends were cut back, 0 bases at V and 3 bases at J, with 12 bases in the middle. From germline, CDR1 is LGHNA and CDR2 YNFKEQ.

The J gene is TRBJ1-3, the V gene TRBV11-2; D is possibly TRBD1 (5 bases). This CDR3 is built from 16 residues. Germline CDR1 SGHAT, CDR2 FQNNGV. With 3 bases removed from V and 2 bases from J, the gap between germline ends came to 14 bases. The CDR3 DNA follows: TGTGCCAGCAGCTTGGAGGGGCGAAGGGCTGGAAACACCATATATTTT. It is translated as CASSLEGRRAGNTIYF.

This rearrangement joins TRBV21-1 to TRBJ2-7; the table's D call of TRBD1 was not tested on the DNA. TRBV21-1 is described as a pseudogene. The CDR3 is made up of 14 amino acids. CDR3 region: CASSEEDKIYEQYF. DNA for the CDR3: TGTGCCAGCAGCGAAGAGGACAAGATTTACGAGCAGTACTTC.

The J gene is TRBJ1-5, the V gene TRBV7-8; D ambiguous. CDR3 size: 16 residues. The V end was cut by 4 bases, the J end by 3 bases, with 16 bases between. Germline CDR1 and CDR2: SGHVS and FQNEAQ. The CDR3 nucleotides are TGTGCCAGCAGCTCTTCATTTCTGGGCACCAATCAGCCCCAGCATTTT. It is translated as CASSSSFLGTNQPQHF.

The gene calls are TRBV4-3 and TRBJ1-2; 9 nucleotides line up with TRBD1. The CDR3 length is 16 residues. V dropped 3 bases and J dropped 8; count of bases not matched to a gene: 13. Germline CDR1 LGHNA, CDR2 YSLEER. The DNA of the CDR3 is TGCGCCAGCAGCCAGGAGTACAGGGGGCAAACGGAAGGCTACACCTTC. Translating gives CASSQEYRGQTEGYTF.

The chain carries TRBV5-6 and TRBJ1-2, with TRBD1 identical over 7 bases. Germline V gene data show CDR1 as SGHDT and CDR2 as YYEEEE. The V and J ends lost 0 bases and 2 bases, in that order; junction bases with no gene match: 7. CDR3 length: 16 residues. This chain's CDR3 is CASSLAGQNLNYGYTF. In nucleotides, the CDR3 is TGTGCCAGCAGCTTGGCGGGACAGAACCTAAACTATGGCTACACCTTC.

This clone has a single count. The chain recombines TRBV7-2 with TRBJ1-6; D remains ambiguous. Per germline, CDR1 SGHTA and CDR2 FQGNSA. Trimming shortened V by 5 bases and J by 6 bases, and 5 bases separated the two germline ends. The CDR3 covers 12 residues. The DNA of the CDR3 is TGTGCCAGCAGCCTATTTAATTCACCCCTCCACTTT. Amino acid sequence: CASSLFNSPLHF. Full variable domain (outside the CDR3, taken from reference TRBV7-2 and TRBJ1-6): GAGVSQSPSNKVTEKGKDVELRCDPISGHTALYWYRQSLGQGLEFLIYFQGNSAPDKSGLPSDRFSAERTGGSVSTLTIQRTQQEDSAVYLCASSLFNSPLHFGNGTRLTVT.

The chain has TRBV15 and TRBJ1-6; possibly TRBD1 for D (5 bases). Trimming shortened V by 1 base and J by 7 bases, and 11 bases separated the two germline ends. The CDR3 is 15 residues long. CDR1 and CDR2 from the germline V gene are LNHNV and YYDKDF (reference sequence). For the CDR3, the DNA is TGTGCCACCAGCAGAGTTGGGGCGGTGAATTCACCCCTCCACTTT. Translating it yields CATSRVGAVNSPLHF. Variable domain in full (rest from reference TRBV15 and TRBJ1-6): DAMVIQNPRYQVTQFGKPVTLSCSQTLNHNVMYWYQQKSSQAPKLLFHYYDKDFNNEADTPDNFQSRRPNTSFCFLDIRSPGLGDTAMYLCATSRVGAVNSPLHFGNGTRLTVT.